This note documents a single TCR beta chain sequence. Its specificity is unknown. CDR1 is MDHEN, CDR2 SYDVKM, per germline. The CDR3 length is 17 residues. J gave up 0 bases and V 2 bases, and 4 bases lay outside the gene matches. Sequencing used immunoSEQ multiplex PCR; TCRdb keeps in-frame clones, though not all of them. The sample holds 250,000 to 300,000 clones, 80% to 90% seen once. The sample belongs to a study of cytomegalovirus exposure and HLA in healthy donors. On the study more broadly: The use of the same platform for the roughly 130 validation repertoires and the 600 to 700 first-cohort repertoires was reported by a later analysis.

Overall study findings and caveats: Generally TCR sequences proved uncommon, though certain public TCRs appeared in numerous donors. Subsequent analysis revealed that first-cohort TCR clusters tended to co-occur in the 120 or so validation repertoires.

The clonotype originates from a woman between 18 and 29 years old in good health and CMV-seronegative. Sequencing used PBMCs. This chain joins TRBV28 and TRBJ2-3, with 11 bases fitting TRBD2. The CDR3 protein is CASSLLAGGYSTDTQYF. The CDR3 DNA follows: TGTGCCAGCAGTTTACTAGCGGGGGGTTATAGCACAGATACGCAGTATTTT.